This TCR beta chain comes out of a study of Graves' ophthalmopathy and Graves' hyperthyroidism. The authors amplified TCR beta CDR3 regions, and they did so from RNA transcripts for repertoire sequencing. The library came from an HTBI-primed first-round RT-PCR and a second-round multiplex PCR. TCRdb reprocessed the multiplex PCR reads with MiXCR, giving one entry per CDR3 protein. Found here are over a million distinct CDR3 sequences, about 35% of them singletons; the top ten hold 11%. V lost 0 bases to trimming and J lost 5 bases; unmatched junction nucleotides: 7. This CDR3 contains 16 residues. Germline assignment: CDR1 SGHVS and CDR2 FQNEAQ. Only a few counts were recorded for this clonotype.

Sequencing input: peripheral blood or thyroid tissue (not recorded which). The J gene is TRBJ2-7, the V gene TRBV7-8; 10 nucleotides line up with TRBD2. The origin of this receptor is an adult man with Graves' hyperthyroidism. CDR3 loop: CASSLAAAGGPDEQYF. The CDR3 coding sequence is TGTGCCAGCAGCTTAGCCGCAGCGGGGGGGCCGGACGAGCAGTACTTC.